Given below is one TCR beta chain in context. Its cognate antigen is unknown. The sample holds other DNA sequences that translate to the same CDR3. The data stem from a study of cytotoxic CD8 clonotypes in ibrutinib-treated CLL. Profiled with immunoSEQ multiplex PCR; TCRdb holds only in-frame clones, not every one. The table has about 250,000 clones, 70% seen once. The ends were cut back, 3 bases at V and 6 bases at J, with 9 bases in the middle. Germline values: CDR1 DFQATT, CDR2 SNEGSKA (reference sequence). CDR3 length: 11 residues. The study's findings and limits: Higher circulating CD8+ T-cell counts strongly accompanied higher baseline clonality, above age-matched healthy donors.

The source was PBMCs, collected after 24 months of ibrutinib treatment. This chain links TRBV20-1 with TRBJ2-7; D gene unclear. This TCR was recovered from a human donor with chronic lymphocytic leukemia. CDR3: CSASPPIEQYF. In DNA form, the CDR3 reads TGCAGTGCTAGCCCCCCAATCGAGCAGTACTTC.